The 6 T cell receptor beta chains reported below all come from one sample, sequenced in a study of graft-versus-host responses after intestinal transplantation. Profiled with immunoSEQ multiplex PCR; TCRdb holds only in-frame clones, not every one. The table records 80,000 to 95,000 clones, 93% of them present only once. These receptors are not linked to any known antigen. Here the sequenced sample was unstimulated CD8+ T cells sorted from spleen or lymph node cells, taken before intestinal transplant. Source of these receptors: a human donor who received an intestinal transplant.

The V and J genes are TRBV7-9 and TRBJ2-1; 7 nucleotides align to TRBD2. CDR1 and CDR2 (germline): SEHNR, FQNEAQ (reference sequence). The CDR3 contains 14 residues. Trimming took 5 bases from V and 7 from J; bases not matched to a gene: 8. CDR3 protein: CASSGRGGYNEQFF. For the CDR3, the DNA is TGTGCCAGCAGCGGGAGGGGAGGGTATAATGAGCAGTTCTTC.

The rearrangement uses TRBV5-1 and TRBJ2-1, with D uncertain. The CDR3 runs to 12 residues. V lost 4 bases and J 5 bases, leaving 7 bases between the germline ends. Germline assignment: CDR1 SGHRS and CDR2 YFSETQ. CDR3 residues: CASSLKDNEQFF. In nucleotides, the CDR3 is TGCGCCAGCAGCCTAAAAGACAATGAGCAGTTCTTC. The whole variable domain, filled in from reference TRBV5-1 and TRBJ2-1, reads KAGVTQTPRYLIKTRGQQVTLSCSPISGHRSVSWYQQTPGQGLQFLFEYFSETQRNKGNFPGRFSGRQFSNSRSEMNVSTLELGDSALYLCASSLKDNEQFFGPGTRLTVL.

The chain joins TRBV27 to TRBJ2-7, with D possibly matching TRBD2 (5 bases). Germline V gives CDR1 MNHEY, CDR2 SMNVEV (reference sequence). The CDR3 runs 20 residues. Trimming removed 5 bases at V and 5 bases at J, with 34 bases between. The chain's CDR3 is CASSTTILGQTGLLRDEQYF. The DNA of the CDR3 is TGTGCCAGCAGTACGACGATCTTGGGCCAGACCGGACTCCTTAGGGACGAGCAGTACTTC.

This CDR3 is CSAHEGQGGEQYF. CDR3 DNA sequence: TGCAGCGCCCATGAGGGACAGGGGGGAGAGCAGTACTTC. The chain is built from TRBV29-1 and TRBJ2-7; 11 bases fit TRBD1. The germline CDR1 and CDR2 sequences are SQVTM and ANQGSEA. The CDR3 length is 13 residues. Germline trimming cut 7 bases from V and 7 bases from J; bases unmatched to any gene: 9.

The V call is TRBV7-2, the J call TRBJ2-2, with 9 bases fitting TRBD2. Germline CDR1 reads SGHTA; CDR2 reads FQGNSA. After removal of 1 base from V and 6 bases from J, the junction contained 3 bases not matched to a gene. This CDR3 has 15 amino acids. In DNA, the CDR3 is TGTGCCAGCAGCTTAGTGCGGGGGGGCCCCGGGGAGCTGTTTTTT. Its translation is CASSLVRGGPGELFF.

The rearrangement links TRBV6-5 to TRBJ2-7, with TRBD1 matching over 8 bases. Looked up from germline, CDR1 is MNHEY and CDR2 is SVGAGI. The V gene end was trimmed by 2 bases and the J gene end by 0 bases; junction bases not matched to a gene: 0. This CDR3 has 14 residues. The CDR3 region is CASSYGQGSYEQYF. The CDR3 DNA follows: TGTGCCAGCAGTTACGGACAGGGCTCCTACGAGCAGTACTTC.